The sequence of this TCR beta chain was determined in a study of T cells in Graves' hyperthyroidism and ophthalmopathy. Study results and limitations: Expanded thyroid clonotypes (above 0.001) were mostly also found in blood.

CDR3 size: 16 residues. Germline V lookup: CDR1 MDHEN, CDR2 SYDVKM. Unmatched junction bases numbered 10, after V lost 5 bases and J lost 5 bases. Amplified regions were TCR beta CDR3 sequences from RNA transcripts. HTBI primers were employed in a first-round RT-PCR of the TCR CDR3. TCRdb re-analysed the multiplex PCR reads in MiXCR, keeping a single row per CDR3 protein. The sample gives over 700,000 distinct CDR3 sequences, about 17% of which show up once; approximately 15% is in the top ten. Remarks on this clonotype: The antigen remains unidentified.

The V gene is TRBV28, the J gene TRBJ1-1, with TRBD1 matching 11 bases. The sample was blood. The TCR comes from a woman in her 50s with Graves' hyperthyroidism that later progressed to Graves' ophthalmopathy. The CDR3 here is CASSPEGRDRGTEAFF. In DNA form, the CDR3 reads TGTGCCAGCAGTCCTGAGGGTAGGGACAGGGGGACTGAAGCTTTCTTT.